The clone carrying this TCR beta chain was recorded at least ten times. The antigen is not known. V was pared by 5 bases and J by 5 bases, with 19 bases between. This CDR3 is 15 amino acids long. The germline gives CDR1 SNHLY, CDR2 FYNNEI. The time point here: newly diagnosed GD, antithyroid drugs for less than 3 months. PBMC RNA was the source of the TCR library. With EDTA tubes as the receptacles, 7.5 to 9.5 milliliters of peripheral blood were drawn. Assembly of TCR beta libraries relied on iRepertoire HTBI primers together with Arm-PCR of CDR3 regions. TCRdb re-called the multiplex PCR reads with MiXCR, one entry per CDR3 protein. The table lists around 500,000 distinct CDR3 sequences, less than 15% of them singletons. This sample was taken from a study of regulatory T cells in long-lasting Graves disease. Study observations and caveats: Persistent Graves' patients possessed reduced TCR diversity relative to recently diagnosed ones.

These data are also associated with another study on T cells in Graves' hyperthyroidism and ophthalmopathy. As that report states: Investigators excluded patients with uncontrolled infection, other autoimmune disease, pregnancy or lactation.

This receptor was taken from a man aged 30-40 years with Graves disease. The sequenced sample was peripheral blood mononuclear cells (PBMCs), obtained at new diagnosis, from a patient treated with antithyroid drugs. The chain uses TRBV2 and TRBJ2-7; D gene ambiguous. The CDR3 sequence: CASSSVRLSTHEQYF. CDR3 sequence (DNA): TGTGCCAGCAGTAGCGTGAGATTATCGACGCACGAGCAGTACTTC.